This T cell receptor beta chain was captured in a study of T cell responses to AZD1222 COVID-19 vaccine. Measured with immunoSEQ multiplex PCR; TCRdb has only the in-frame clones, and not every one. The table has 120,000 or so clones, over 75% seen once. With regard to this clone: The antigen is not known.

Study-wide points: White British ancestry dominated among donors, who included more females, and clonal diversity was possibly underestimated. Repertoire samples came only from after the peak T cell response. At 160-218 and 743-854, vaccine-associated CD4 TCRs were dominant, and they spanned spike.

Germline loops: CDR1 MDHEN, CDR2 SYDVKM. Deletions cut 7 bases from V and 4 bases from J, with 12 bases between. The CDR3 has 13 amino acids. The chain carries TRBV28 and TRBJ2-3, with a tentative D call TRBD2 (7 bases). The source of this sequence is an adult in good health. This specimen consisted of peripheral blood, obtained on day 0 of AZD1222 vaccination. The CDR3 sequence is CASMGGGPDTQYF. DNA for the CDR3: TGTGCCAGCATGGGGGGGGGCCCAGATACGCAGTATTTT.